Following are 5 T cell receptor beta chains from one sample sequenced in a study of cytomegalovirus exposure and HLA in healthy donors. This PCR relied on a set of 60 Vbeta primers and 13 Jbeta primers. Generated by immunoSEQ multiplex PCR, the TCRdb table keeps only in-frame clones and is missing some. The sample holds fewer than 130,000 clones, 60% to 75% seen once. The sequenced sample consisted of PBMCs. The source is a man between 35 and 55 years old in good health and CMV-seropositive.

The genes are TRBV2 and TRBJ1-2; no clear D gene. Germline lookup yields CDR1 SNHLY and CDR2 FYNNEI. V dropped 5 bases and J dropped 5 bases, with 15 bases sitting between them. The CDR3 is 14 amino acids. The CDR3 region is CASSSEAQRYGYTF. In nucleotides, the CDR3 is TGTGCCAGCAGTTCGGAGGCCCAGAGGTATGGCTACACCTTC.

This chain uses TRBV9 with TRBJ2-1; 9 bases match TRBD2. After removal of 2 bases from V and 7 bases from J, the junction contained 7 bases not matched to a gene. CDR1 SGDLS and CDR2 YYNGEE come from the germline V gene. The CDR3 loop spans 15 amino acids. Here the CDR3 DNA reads TGTGCCAGCAGCGTTTCGACTAGCGGAAGGAATGAGCAGTTCTTC. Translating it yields CASSVSTSGRNEQFF.

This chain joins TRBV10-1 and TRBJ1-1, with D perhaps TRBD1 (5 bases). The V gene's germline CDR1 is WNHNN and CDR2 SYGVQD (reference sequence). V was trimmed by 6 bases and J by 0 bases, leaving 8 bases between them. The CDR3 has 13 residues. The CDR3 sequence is CASSAGMNTEAFF. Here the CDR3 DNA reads TGCGCCAGCAGCGCAGGGATGAACACTGAAGCTTTCTTT.

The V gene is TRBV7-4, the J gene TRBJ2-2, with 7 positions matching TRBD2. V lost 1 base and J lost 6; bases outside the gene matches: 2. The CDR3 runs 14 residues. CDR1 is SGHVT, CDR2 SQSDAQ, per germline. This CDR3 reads CASSLGAGAGELFF. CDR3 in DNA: TGTGCCAGCAGCTTAGGGGCGGGAGCCGGGGAGCTGTTTTTT.

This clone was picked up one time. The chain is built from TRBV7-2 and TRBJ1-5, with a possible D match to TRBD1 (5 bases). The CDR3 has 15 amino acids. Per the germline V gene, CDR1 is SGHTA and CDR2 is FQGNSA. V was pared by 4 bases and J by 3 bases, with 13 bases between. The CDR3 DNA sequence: TGTGCCAGCAGCTCCGTAGACAGCCTCAATCAGCCCCAGCATTTT. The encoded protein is CASSSVDSLNQPQHF.